This TCR beta chain was retrieved from a study of T-cell memory formation after mild COVID-19. There are a few counts of this clonotype. The target antigen is unknown. General study points: While clones contracting from day 15 to 85 were balanced between CD4 and CD8, later expanders leaned CD4+.

This CDR3 is 13 amino acids long. Germline-derived CDR1 and CDR2 are SEHNR and FQNEAQ (reference sequence). Trimming pared 5 bases from V and 8 bases from J, leaving 14 bases between. TCRdb passed the 5' RACE reads through MiXCR, listing each CDR3 protein once. Of about 400,000 distinct CDR3 sequences detected, around 22% appear once; the ten largest clones hold less than 15%. The origin of this receptor is an adult woman who had mild COVID-19 (a few samples of this study predate the infection). Cell type and time point are not known. Sequencing was carried out using PBMCs or a T cell subset sorted from them (not recorded which). The chain joins TRBV7-9 to TRBJ2-3; D unclear. This chain's CDR3 is CASSLPPRRTQYF. CDR3 sequence (DNA): TGTGCCAGCAGCCTGCCGCCCCGGCGTACGCAGTATTTT.